This record concerns one TCR beta chain sequence. The ends lost 4 bases at V and 1 base at J; junction bases unmatched: 6. Germline loops: CDR1 MGHRA, CDR2 YSYEKL. The CDR3 runs 16 residues. The data stem from a study of blood T cells in healthy people across ages. Sample-barcoded 5' priming and a J-beta primer mix drove a second PCR of 7 to 11 cycles. One entry per CDR3 protein, called by TCRdb with MiXCR from the 5' RACE reads. The sample consists of roughly 1.5 million distinct CDR3 sequences, roughly 43% of them appearing once. This chain uses TRBV4-1 with TRBJ2-3; 9 positions match TRBD1. The clonotype originates from a woman between 18 and 29 years old in good health. The sequenced sample was blood. CDR3 bases: TGCGCCAGCAGCCGTGTCCGGGACAGGGGCACAGATACGCAGTATTTT. Encoded protein: CASSRVRDRGTDTQYF.